Following are 30 T cell receptor beta chains from one sample sequenced in a study of shared clonotypes between healthy human individuals. Profiled with immunoSEQ multiplex PCR; TCRdb holds only in-frame clones, not every one. The data show about 100,000 clones, 68% seen once. Sequenced material: memory CD8+ T cells sorted from blood. Subset specified: CD45RO+ cells pooled with CCR7-negative TemRA cells. The receptors stem from a man younger than 40 in good health.

This clone has more than one count but fewer than ten. The chain is built from TRBV5-4 and TRBJ2-1; no clear D. Trimming removed 0 bases from V and 10 bases from J, with 8 bases in between. The CDR3 length is 12 residues. CDR1 and CDR2 (germline): SGHNT, YYREEE (reference sequence). The CDR3 is CASSLDRLEQFF. The CDR3 region has the DNA TGTGCCAGCAGCTTGGACCGCTTGGAGCAGTTCTTC.

The CDR3 region has the DNA TGTGCCAGCAGCGCCGGGACAGGGAGGGACGAGCAGTACTTC. Protein sequence: CASSAGTGRDEQYF. This chain uses TRBV5-5 with TRBJ2-7; TRBD1 matches at 9 bases. V dropped 4 bases and J dropped 5; count of bases not matched to a gene: 7. Germline CDR1 reads SGHKS; CDR2 reads YYEKEE (reference sequence). This CDR3 has 14 amino acids.

The chain is built from TRBV28 and TRBJ1-2; D possibly corresponds to TRBD1 (5 bases). Germline V CDR1 and CDR2: MDHEN, SYDVKM. The length of the CDR3 is 14 residues. The ends were cut back, 3 bases at V and 8 bases at J, with 16 bases in the middle. The CDR3 is CASSFEIRGGGYTF. CDR3 nucleotides: TGTGCCAGCAGTTTCGAGATCCGGGGCGGAGGCTACACCTTC.

This rearrangement joins TRBV6-5 to TRBJ1-2; 7 nucleotides align to TRBD1. Germline CDR1 MNHEY, CDR2 SVGAGI. CDR3 length equals 12 residues. The V segment lost 6 bases and the J segment 8 bases; nucleotides outside the gene matches: 6. In nucleotides, the CDR3 is TGTGCCAGCAGGACAGGGAATCGAGGCTACACCTTC. This sequence encodes CASRTGNRGYTF.

The chain combines TRBV6-5 with TRBJ2-1; D is possibly TRBD1 (5 bases). The germline V gene encodes CDR1 MNHEY and CDR2 SVGAGI. V lost 4 bases, J lost 4 bases, and 8 bases lay in between. The CDR3 spans 13 residues. In nucleotides, the CDR3 is TGTGCCAGCAGTTCGACAGCTTACAATGAGCAGTTCTTC. Encoded protein: CASSSTAYNEQFF.

The V and J genes are TRBV11-3 and TRBJ2-1; TRBD2 agrees at 7 bases. J was trimmed by 2 bases and V by 5 bases; bases with no gene match: 12. Per the germline V gene, CDR1 is SGHNT and CDR2 is YENEEA. This CDR3 comprises 17 residues. CDR3 region: CASSPAPGGWPYNEQFF. The CDR3 DNA reads TGTGCCAGCAGCCCCGCCCCGGGAGGTTGGCCCTACAATGAGCAGTTCTTC.

V and J are TRBV4-1 and TRBJ1-2; 7 nucleotides agree with TRBD1. V dropped 1 base and J dropped 4; count of bases not matched to a gene: 6. Germline values: CDR1 MGHRA, CDR2 YSYEKL. The CDR3 runs to 15 residues. In DNA, the CDR3 is TGCGCCAGCAGCCAAGGTCCAGGGGGGACCTATGGCTACACCTTC. Encoded protein: CASSQGPGGTYGYTF.

The chain is built from TRBV18 and TRBJ2-2; no definite D call. This CDR3 contains 16 residues. Trimming removed 0 bases at V and 9 bases at J, with 17 bases between. CDR1 KGHSH and CDR2 LQKENI come from the germline V gene. The CDR3 reads CASSPPTLRRGRELFF. CDR3 nucleotide sequence: TGTGCCAGCTCACCACCGACCTTGAGGCGAGGCCGGGAGCTGTTTTTT.

The chain joins TRBV19 to TRBJ1-1; TRBD1 agrees at 8 bases. The germline CDR1 and CDR2 sequences are LNHDA and SQIVND (reference sequence). The CDR3 consists of 12 residues. With 7 bases clipped from V and 6 bases from J, the junction kept 4 bases outside the gene matches. Written as DNA, the CDR3 is TGTGCCAGTATTTCAGGGGGCTCTGAAGCTTTCTTT. Residues: CASISGGSEAFF.

To note about this clone: A much larger clone differs from this one at a single base, so this may be a read error. CDR3 sequence: CASSTGGPDGANVLTF. The CDR3 DNA reads TGCGCCAGCAGTACGGGAGGGCCAGATGGGGCCAACGTCCTGACTTTC. V is TRBV10-2 and J is TRBJ2-6, with 8 bases fitting TRBD2. From germline, CDR1 is WSHSY and CDR2 SAAADI. This CDR3 has 16 amino acids. Trimming cost V 5 bases and J 3 bases; bases outside gene matches: 6.

This chain joins TRBV18 and TRBJ2-3, with 8 bases that match TRBD1. CDR3 length: 15 amino acids. Unmatched junction bases numbered 3, after V lost 3 bases and J lost 1 base. The V gene's germline CDR1 is KGHSH and CDR2 LQKENI. DNA for the CDR3: TGTGCCAGCTCACCGAACAGGGGGGGCACAGATACGCAGTATTTT. Protein product: CASSPNRGGTDTQYF. The full variable domain, rest sourced from reference TRBV18 and TRBJ2-3, is NAGVMQNPRHLVRRRGQEARLRCSPMKGHSHVYWYRQLPEEGLKFMVYLQKENIIDESGMPKERFSAEFPKEGPSILRIQQVVRGDSAAYFCASSPNRGGTDTQYFGPGTRLTVL.

This clone has more than one count but fewer than ten. The chain has TRBV7-9 and TRBJ2-1; D gene unclear. CDR1 is SEHNR and CDR2 is FQNEAQ in the germline V gene (reference sequence). V lost 2 bases, J lost 5 bases, and 4 bases lay in between. The CDR3 is 12 residues long. The CDR3 spells CASSLSNNEQFF. The CDR3 coding sequence is TGTGCCAGCAGCTTAAGTAACAATGAGCAGTTCTTC.

This clone was picked up one time. The chain combines TRBV6-1 with TRBJ2-7; no definite D call. V lost 3 bases, J lost 6 bases, and 9 bases lay in between. The CDR3 extends over 12 amino acids. Germline V CDR1 and CDR2: MNHNS, SASEGT. The CDR3 sequence is CASSDGSVEQYF. CDR3 DNA: TGTGCCAGCAGTGACGGCTCCGTCGAGCAGTACTTC.

The CDR3 region has the DNA TGTGCCAGCAGAGCAGGGTATGGCTACACCTTC. Encoded protein: CASRAGYGYTF. The rearrangement links TRBV2 to TRBJ1-2; possibly TRBD1 for D (5 bases). CDR1 and CDR2 (germline): SNHLY, FYNNEI. Trimming pared 6 bases from V and 5 bases from J, leaving 7 bases between. CDR3 length: 11 amino acids.

The CDR3 here is CASSVGGAGTDTQYF. In DNA form, the CDR3 reads TGTGCCAGCAGCGTAGGGGGCGCTGGCACAGATACGCAGTATTTT. This chain connects TRBV9 to TRBJ2-3, with D maybe TRBD1 (5 bases). The CDR3 is 15 amino acids. Germline V gives CDR1 SGDLS, CDR2 YYNGEE. Trimming removed 0 bases from V and 1 base from J, with 9 bases in between.

The chain is built from TRBV6-1 and TRBJ1-4; 8 bases map to TRBD1. Unmatched junction bases numbered 2, after V lost 6 bases and J lost 8 bases. CDR1 is MNHNS and CDR2 is SASEGT in the germline V gene. The CDR3 loop spans 12 amino acids. CDR3 in DNA: TGTGCCAGCAGCTGGGACAGGGAAAAACTGTTTTTT. This codes for CASSWDREKLFF.

This clone was seen once. The chain combines TRBV25-1 with TRBJ2-1; D might be TRBD2 (6 bases). Trimming left V 2 bases short and J 2 bases short, with 10 bases between. CDR3 length: 15 residues. The germline CDR1 and CDR2 sequences are MGHDK and SYGVNS. CDR3 nucleotide sequence: TGTGCCAGCAGTGAACGGGGGAGGACCTACAATGAGCAGTTCTTC. Residues: CASSERGRTYNEQFF. The full variable domain, rest sourced from reference TRBV25-1 and TRBJ2-1, is EADIYQTPRYLVIGTGKKITLECSQTMGHDKMYWYQQDPGMELHLIHYSYGVNSTEKGDLSSESTVSRIRTEHFPLTLESARPSHTSQYLCASSERGRTYNEQFFGPGTRLTVL.

This clone has a single count. The chain links TRBV15 to TRBJ1-5; no clear D. In germline, CDR1 is LNHNV, CDR2 YYDKDF (reference sequence). V lost 5 bases and J 1 base, leaving 18 bases between the germline ends. CDR3 length: 17 residues. CDR3 sequence (DNA): TGTGCCACCAGCGGCGTCGCCTCACGGATCAGCAATCAGCCCCAGCATTTT. The encoded protein is CATSGVASRISNQPQHF.

V is TRBV30 and J is TRBJ2-2; a possible D gene is TRBD2 (6 bases). Germline CDR1 reads GTSNPN; CDR2 reads SVGIG (reference sequence). The CDR3 extends over 15 amino acids. Between the trimmed V and J ends, which lost 0 bases and 6 bases, there was a span of 14 bases. CDR3 sequence reads: CAWSVSRELAGELFF. CDR3 bases: TGTGCCTGGAGTGTATCTCGGGAGTTGGCCGGGGAGCTGTTTTTT.

The chain links TRBV5-4 to TRBJ2-5; D is unclear. Looked up from germline, CDR1 is SGHNT and CDR2 is YYREEE (reference sequence). This CDR3 has 13 amino acids. V gave up 4 bases and J gave up 2 bases, with 9 bases separating them. Here the CDR3 DNA reads TGTGCCAGCAGCCACAGATCACAAGAGACCCAGTACTTC. This encodes CASSHRSQETQYF.

The chain carries TRBV5-1 and TRBJ1-2; D possibly corresponds to TRBD1 (5 bases). CDR1 and CDR2 (germline): SGHRS, YFSETQ. V lost 4 bases to trimming and J lost 4 bases, with 14 bases between them. The CDR3 is 14 amino acids. DNA of the CDR3: TGCGCCAGCAGCATCCCCCAGGGATCCTATGGCTACACCTTC. This translates into CASSIPQGSYGYTF.

The chain employs TRBV7-9 and TRBJ2-7, with TRBD1 identical over 8 bases. Germline CDR1 and CDR2: SEHNR and FQNEAQ (reference sequence). The trim removed 5 bases at V and 1 base at J, leaving 10 bases unmatched. The CDR3 length is 16 residues. The CDR3 here is CASSPISGTGSYEQYF. The CDR3 DNA reads as TGTGCCAGCAGCCCGATATCCGGGACAGGTTCCTACGAGCAGTACTTC.

This clone was seen just once. V and J are TRBV2 and TRBJ2-1; the match to TRBD2 covers 9 bases. CDR1 is SNHLY, CDR2 FYNNEI, per germline. Losses at the gene ends were 3 bases for V and 12 bases for J; bases not matched to a gene: 12. This CDR3 contains 15 residues. Written as DNA, the CDR3 is TGTGCCAGCAGTGAGATCCTAGCGGGAACATCGGTGCAGTTCTTC. It encodes CASSEILAGTSVQFF.

The DNA for the CDR3 is TGTGCCAGCAGCCCGAGGTACGGCTTTAGCTCCTACGAGCAGTACTTC. Its protein is CASSPRYGFSSYEQYF. The chain is built from TRBV7-8 and TRBJ2-7, with unresolved D. V shed 5 bases and J shed 0 bases, with 17 bases lying between them. Germline CDR1 is SGHVS and CDR2 is FQNEAQ. The length of the CDR3 is 16 residues.

This clone has only a few counts. CDR3 amino acids: CASSQSWLEGTDTQYF. The CDR3, as DNA: TGTGCCAGCAGTCAAAGCTGGCTAGAAGGCACAGATACGCAGTATTTT. The J gene is TRBJ2-3, the V gene TRBV25-1; no clear D gene. V gave up 5 bases and J gave up 1 base, with 16 bases separating them. This CDR3 is 16 amino acids long. Germline V gene lookup returns CDR1 MGHDK and CDR2 SYGVNS.

The table lists this clone with a few counts. The chain combines TRBV5-4 with TRBJ2-5; D tentatively fits TRBD1 or TRBD2 (5 bases each). From germline, CDR1 is SGHNT and CDR2 YYREEE (reference sequence). This CDR3 has 14 amino acids. V lost 3 bases to trimming and J lost 4 bases, with 13 bases between them. The CDR3 loop reads CASSSLRGGETQYF. CDR3 DNA: TGTGCCAGCAGCTCTCTCCGTGGGGGAGAGACCCAGTACTTC.

This chain uses TRBV5-1 with TRBJ1-2; D uncertain. CDR3 length: 14 amino acids. Trimming pared 2 bases from V and 4 bases from J, leaving 12 bases between. Germline CDR1 reads SGHRS; CDR2 reads YFSETQ. CDR3 loop: CASSFGETGYGYTF. The CDR3 nucleotides read TGCGCCAGCAGCTTTGGGGAGACCGGCTATGGCTACACCTTC.

The chain combines TRBV21-1 with TRBJ2-1; the table assigns TRBD2, which was not confirmed against the DNA. TRBV21-1 is shown as a pseudogene. The CDR3 spans 18 residues. The CDR3 DNA sequence: TGTGCCAGCAGCAAAGATTTGGTTCGGCAGGAGGGCTACAATGAGCAGTTCTTC. This sequence encodes CASSKDLVRQEGYNEQFF.

The chain recombines TRBV5-5 with TRBJ1-4, with D unresolved. From germline, CDR1 is SGHKS and CDR2 YYEKEE (reference sequence). Trimming pared 3 bases from V and 5 bases from J, leaving 8 bases between. CDR3 length: 13 residues. The CDR3: CASSSQENEKLFF. The CDR3, as DNA: TGTGCCAGCAGCTCTCAGGAAAATGAAAAACTGTTTTTT. Complete variable domain (other parts from reference TRBV5-5 and TRBJ1-4): DAGVTQSPTHLIKTRGQQVTLRCSPISGHKSVSWYQQVLGQGPQFIFQYYEKEERGRGNFPDRFSARQFPNYSSELNVNALLLGDSALYLCASSSQENEKLFFGSGTQLSVL.

This clone is a singleton in its sample. The CDR3, as DNA: TGTGCCAGCACCTCCCCCGGACAGGGTTTCTACGAGCAGTACTTC. Translated, it gives CASTSPGQGFYEQYF. The chain couples TRBV6-5 to TRBJ2-7; 8 bases map to TRBD1. Germline V CDR1 and CDR2: MNHEY, SVGAGI. Unmatched junction bases numbered 11, after V lost 7 bases and J lost 3 bases. The CDR3 contains 15 residues.